This is a list of T cell receptor beta chains from one sample in a study of T cells in Graves' hyperthyroidism and ophthalmopathy. TCRdb re-analysed the multiplex PCR reads in MiXCR, keeping a single row per CDR3 protein. The repertoire holds hundreds of thousands of distinct CDR3 sequences, with approximately 15% as singletons. Input material: blood. These receptors were obtained from a young woman with Graves' hyperthyroidism. The CDR3 runs from the conserved cysteine through the conserved F or W. A D gene is named only where the DNA matches it firmly. Size is omitted from some rows. Given values are once, few, many or a class for expanded clones.

d_call j_call v_call clone_size cdr3_nt cdr3_aa
NA TRBJ2-7 TRBV18 few TGTGCCAGCTCACCCCTAGCGATCGGTAGTACGCGGGAGCAGTACTTC CASSPLAIGSTREQYF
NA TRBJ2-5 TRBV28 NA TGTGCCAGCAGTGGTGGGCCCGCCTTACAGTACTTC CASSGGPALQYF
NA TRBJ1-1 TRBV14 few TGTGCCAGCAGCGGATTGGGGTTCCTGAACACTGAAGCTTTCTTT CASSGLGFLNTEAFF
NA TRBJ1-1 TRBV6-2/TRBV6-3 many TGTGCCAGCAGTTACTCCCGAAAATGGAACACTGAAGCTTTCTTT CASSYSRKWNTEAFF
NA TRBJ1-2 TRBV9 few TGTGCCAGCAGCGTAGACGAAGGCAGGGCGGCACGCTACACCTTC CASSVDEGRAARYTF
TRBD2 TRBJ2-7 TRBV6-5 many TGTGCCAGCAGTTACGCCGCACTAGCGGGAGGGTTTGAGCAGTACTTC CASSYAALAGGFEQYF
TRBD1 TRBJ2-5 TRBV28 NA TGTGCCAGCAGACCCGACAGGGGGCGGGAGACCCAGTACTTC CASRPDRGRETQYF
NA TRBJ1-6 TRBV6-5 many TGTGCCAGCAGTTACGCCCGACAGGAGAGCTCCTATAATTCACCCCTCCACTTT CASSYARQESSYNSPLHF
NA TRBJ2-1 TRBV18 few TGTGCCAGCTCACCACAGGGGGAATACAATGAGCAGTTCTTC CASSPQGEYNEQFF
NA TRBJ1-1 TRBV6-1 many TGTGCCAGCAGCACAGGGTGGACTCTAGCTTTCTTT CASSTGWTLAFF
NA TRBJ2-1 TRBV18 many TGTGCCAGCTCACCGGCCCGAACTAATGAGCAGTTCTTC CASSPARTNEQFF
NA TRBJ2-2 TRBV7-9 many TGTGCCAGCAGCACCCGATCGGGGAACACCGGGGAGCTGTTTTTT CASSTRSGNTGELFF
TRBD1 TRBJ1-1 TRBV9 few TGTGCCAGCAGCGTCGACAGGGCTGGGAACACTGAAGCTTTCTTT CASSVDRAGNTEAFF
NA TRBJ2-5 TRBV13 few TGTGCCAGCAGCTCCCCCCGACAGGAACAAGAGACCCAGTACTTC CASSSPRQEQETQYF
NA TRBJ1-5 TRBV4-1 NA TGCGCCAGCAGCCAGGGCAGAGCGGGGCAAATCAATCAGCCCCAGCATTTT CASSQGRAGQINQPQHF
NA TRBJ2-5 TRBV2 NA TGTGCCAGCAGGCTAGAGACCCAGTACTTC CASRLETQYF
NA TRBJ1-4 TRBV29-1 NA TGCAGCGTGACGGGCCTCGCCGACGGAAAACTGTTTTTT CSVTGLADGKLFF
NA TRBJ2-1 TRBV29-1 NA TGCAGCGTTGAACAGGGAGGAGAGACCCAGTTCTTC CSVEQGGETQFF
TRBD1 TRBJ1-1 TRBV11-2 NA TGTGCCAGCAGCCCTGGGGCAGGGGGCCAGAACACTGAAGCTTTCTTT CASSPGAGGQNTEAFF
TRBD2 TRBJ2-3 TRBV7-2 NA TGTGCCAGCAGCCCCCTCCTAGCGGGGCTCACACATACGCAGTATTTT CASSPLLAGLTHTQYF
TRBD1 TRBJ2-5 TRBV28 many TGTGCCAGCAGTTTCTTGGACAGGGGTGAAGAGACCCAGTACTTC CASSFLDRGEETQYF
NA TRBJ2-7 TRBV6-2/TRBV6-3 many TGTGCCAGCAGTCCGGATCTTAGTGGATACTACGAGCAGTACTTC CASSPDLSGYYEQYF
NA TRBJ2-1 TRBV24-1 few TGTGCCACCAGTGATAGGGGTCAGGGTTCCAATGAGCAGTTCTTC CATSDRGQGSNEQFF
TRBD1 TRBJ1-5 TRBV7-6 NA TGTGCCAGCAGCTTAGAGCCAGGGGGCAGCGATCAGCCCCAGCATTTT CASSLEPGGSDQPQHF
TRBD2 TRBJ2-3 TRBV10-1 NA TGCGCCAGCGCCGGACTAGCGAAAACTAGCACAGATACGCAGTATTTT CASAGLAKTSTDTQYF